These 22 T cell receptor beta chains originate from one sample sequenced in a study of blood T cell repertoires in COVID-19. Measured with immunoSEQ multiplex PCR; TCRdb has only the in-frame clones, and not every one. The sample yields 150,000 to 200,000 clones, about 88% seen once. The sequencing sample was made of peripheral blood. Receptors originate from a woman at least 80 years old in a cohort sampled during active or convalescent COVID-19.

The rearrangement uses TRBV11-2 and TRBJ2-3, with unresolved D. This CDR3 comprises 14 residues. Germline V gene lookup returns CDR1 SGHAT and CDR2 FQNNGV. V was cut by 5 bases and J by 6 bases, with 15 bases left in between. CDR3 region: CASSLSQARDTQYF. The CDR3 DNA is TGTGCCAGCAGCCTCTCCCAGGCACGCGATACGCAGTATTTT.

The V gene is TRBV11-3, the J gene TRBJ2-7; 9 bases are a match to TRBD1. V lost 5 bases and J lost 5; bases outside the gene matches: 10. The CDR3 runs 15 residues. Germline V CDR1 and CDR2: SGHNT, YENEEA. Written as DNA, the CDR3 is TGTGCCAGCAGCACCCAGGACAGGGGTCGCCACGAGCAGTACTTC. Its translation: CASSTQDRGRHEQYF.

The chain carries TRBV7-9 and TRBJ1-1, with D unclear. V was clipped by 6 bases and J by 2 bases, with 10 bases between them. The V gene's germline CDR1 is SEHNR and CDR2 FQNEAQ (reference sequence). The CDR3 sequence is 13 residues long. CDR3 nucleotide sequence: TGTGCCAGCAGACCTACAGCAAACACTGAAGCTTTCTTT. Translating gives CASRPTANTEAFF.

The CDR3 protein is CASSLFGRRSNQPQHF. In nucleotides, the CDR3 is TGTGCCAGCAGCTTGTTCGGGAGACGGAGCAATCAGCCCCAGCATTTT. This rearrangement joins TRBV5-5 to TRBJ1-5; D gene uncertain. The CDR3 loop spans 16 amino acids. The germline V gene encodes CDR1 SGHKS and CDR2 YYEKEE (reference sequence). V shed 1 base and J shed 1 base, with 12 bases lying between them.

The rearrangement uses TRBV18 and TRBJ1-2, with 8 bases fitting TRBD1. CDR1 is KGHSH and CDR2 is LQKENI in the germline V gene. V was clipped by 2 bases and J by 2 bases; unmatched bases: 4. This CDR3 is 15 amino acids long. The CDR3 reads CASSPVGQGNYGYTF. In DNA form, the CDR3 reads TGTGCCAGCTCACCAGTAGGACAGGGAAACTATGGCTACACCTTC.

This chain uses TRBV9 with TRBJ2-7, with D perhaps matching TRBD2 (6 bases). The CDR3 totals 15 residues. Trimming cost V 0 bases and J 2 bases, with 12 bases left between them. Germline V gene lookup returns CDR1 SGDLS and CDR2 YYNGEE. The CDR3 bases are TGTGCCAGCAGCGTAGCGGGAGACAGTACCTACGAGCAGTACTTC. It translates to CASSVAGDSTYEQYF.

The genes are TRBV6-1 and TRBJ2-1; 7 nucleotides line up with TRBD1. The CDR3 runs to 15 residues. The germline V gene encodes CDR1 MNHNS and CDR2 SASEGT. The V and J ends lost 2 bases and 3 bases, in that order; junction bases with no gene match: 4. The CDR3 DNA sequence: TGTGCCAGCAGTGAAAGGGCAGGGGGCTACAATGAGCAGTTCTTC. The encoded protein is CASSERAGGYNEQFF.

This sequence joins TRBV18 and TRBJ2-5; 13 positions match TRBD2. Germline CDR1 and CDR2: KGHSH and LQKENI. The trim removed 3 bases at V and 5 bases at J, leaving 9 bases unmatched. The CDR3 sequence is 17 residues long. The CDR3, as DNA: TGTGCCAGCTCACCCCCTCGAAGACTAGCGGGGGGCGAGACCCAGTACTTC. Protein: CASSPPRRLAGGETQYF. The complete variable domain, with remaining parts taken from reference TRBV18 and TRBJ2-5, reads NAGVMQNPRHLVRRRGQEARLRCSPMKGHSHVYWYRQLPEEGLKFMVYLQKENIIDESGMPKERFSAEFPKEGPSILRIQQVVRGDSAAYFCASSPPRRLAGGETQYFGPGTRLLVL.

The CDR3 here is CASFEQRPTDTQYF. The DNA of the CDR3 is TGTGCCAGCTTCGAACAGCGGCCCACAGATACGCAGTATTTT. This sequence joins TRBV6-5 and TRBJ2-3; a possible D gene is TRBD2 (5 bases). The V end lost 8 bases, the J end lost 2 bases, and 14 bases lay between the germline ends. The CDR3 has 14 amino acids. Per germline, CDR1 MNHEY and CDR2 SVGAGI.

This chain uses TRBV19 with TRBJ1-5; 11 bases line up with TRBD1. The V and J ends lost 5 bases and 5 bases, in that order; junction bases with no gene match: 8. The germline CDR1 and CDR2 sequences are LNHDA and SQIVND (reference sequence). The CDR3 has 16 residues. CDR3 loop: CASSLRTGGRYQPQHF. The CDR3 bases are TGTGCCAGTAGTCTCCGGACAGGGGGCCGATATCAGCCCCAGCATTTT. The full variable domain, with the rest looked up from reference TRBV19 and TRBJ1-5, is DGGITQSPKYLFRKEGQNVTLSCEQNLNHDAMYWYRQDPGQGLRLIYYSQIVNDFQKGDIAEGYSVSREKKESFPLTVTSAQKNPTAFYLCASSLRTGGRYQPQHFGDGTRLSIL.

CDR3 region: CASSLSSGEEFF. CDR3 sequence (DNA): TGTGCCAGCAGTTTAAGTAGCGGGGAGGAGTTCTTC. The chain recombines TRBV6-7 with TRBJ2-1, with 8 bases matching TRBD2. TRBV6-7 is identified as an open reading frame with a role that is uncertain. J lost 14 bases, V lost 4 bases, and 7 bases had no gene match. This CDR3 comprises 12 residues.

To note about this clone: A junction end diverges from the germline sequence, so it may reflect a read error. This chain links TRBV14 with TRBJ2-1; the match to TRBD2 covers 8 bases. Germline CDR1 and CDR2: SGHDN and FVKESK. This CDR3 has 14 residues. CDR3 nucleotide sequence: TGTGCCAGCAGCCAATGGCCAGCGGGGGCCGTATACGTCTTC. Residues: CASSQWPAGAVYVF.

CDR3 nucleotides: TGTGCCTGGCTCCCTACCGGGGGAAGGGAGACCCAGTACTTC. This translates into CAWLPTGGRETQYF. This chain connects TRBV30 to TRBJ2-5; tentative D call: TRBD2 (6 bases). The CDR3 spans 14 residues. Trimming pared 5 bases from V and 5 bases from J, leaving 18 bases between. Germline V gene data show CDR1 as GTSNPN and CDR2 as SVGIG (reference sequence).

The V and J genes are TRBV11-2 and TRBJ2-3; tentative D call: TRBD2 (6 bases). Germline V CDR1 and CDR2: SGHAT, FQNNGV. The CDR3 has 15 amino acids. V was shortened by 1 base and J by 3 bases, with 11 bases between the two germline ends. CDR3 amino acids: CASSLVIRGTDTQYF. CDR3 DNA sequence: TGTGCCAGCAGCTTAGTAATTCGGGGGACAGATACGCAGTATTTT.

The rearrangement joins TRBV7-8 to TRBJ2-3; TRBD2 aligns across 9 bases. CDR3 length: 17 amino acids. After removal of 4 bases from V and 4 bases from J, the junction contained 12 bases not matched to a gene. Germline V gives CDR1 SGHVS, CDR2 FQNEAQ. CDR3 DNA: TGTGCCAGCAGCTCGCTAGCGGGAACGGTTATGGCAGATACGCAGTATTTT. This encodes CASSSLAGTVMADTQYF. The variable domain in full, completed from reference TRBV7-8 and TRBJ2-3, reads GAGVSQSPRYKVAKRGQDVALRCDPISGHVSLFWYQQALGQGPEFLTYFQNEAQLDKSGLPSDRFFAERPEGSVSTLKIQRTQQEDSAVYLCASSSLAGTVMADTQYFGPGTRLTVL.

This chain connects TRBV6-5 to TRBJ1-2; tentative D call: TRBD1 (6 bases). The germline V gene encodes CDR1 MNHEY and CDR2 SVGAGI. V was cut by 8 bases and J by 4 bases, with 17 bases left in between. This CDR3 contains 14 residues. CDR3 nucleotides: TGTGCCAGCGACCCCGGGGGGGCAGGCTATGGCTACACCTTC. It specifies CASDPGGAGYGYTF.

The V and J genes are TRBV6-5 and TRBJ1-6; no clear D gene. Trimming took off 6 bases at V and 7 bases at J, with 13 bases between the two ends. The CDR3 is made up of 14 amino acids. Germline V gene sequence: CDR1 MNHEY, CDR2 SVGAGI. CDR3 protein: CASRLRTGNSPLHF. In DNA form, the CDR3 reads TGTGCCAGCAGACTTCGGACGGGAAATTCACCCCTCCACTTT.

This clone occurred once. In DNA, the CDR3 is TGTGCCAGCAGCGTAGGCTACGGACAGGTGAGCTCCTACAATGAGCAGTTCTTC. Residues: CASSVGYGQVSSYNEQFF. The V and J genes are TRBV7-8 and TRBJ2-1; TRBD1 agrees at 7 bases. V was pared by 5 bases and J by 0 bases, with 13 bases of the junction left unmatched. This CDR3 region has 18 residues. CDR1 and CDR2 (germline): SGHVS, FQNEAQ.

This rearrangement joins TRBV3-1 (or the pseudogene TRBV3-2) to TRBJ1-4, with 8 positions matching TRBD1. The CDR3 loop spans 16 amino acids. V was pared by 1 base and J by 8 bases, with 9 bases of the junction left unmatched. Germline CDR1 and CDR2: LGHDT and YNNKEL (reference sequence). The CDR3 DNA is TGTGCCAGCAGCCAAGCAGGGGGCGGACTAGAGGAAAAACTGTTTTTT. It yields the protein CASSQAGGGLEEKLFF.

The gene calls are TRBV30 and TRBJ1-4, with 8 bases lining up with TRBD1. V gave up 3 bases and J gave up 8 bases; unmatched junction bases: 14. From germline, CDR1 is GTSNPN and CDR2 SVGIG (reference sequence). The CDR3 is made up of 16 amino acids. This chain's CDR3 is CAWRGRPDRGGEKLFF. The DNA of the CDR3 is TGTGCCTGGAGAGGGCGTCCAGACAGGGGCGGCGAAAAACTGTTTTTT.

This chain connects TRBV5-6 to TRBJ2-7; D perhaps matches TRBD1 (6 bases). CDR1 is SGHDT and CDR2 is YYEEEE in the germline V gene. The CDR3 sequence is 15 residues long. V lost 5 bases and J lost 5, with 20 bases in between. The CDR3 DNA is TGTGCCAGCAGGGGGGCTTCAGGGAACCGTGACGAGCAGTACGTC. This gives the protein CASRGASGNRDEQYV.

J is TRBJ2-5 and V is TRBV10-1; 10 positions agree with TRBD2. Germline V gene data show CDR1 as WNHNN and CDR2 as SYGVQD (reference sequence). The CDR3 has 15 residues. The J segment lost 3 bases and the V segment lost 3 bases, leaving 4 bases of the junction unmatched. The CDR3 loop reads CASSDLAGGKETQYF. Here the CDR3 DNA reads TGCGCCAGCAGTGACTTAGCGGGAGGAAAAGAGACCCAGTACTTC.